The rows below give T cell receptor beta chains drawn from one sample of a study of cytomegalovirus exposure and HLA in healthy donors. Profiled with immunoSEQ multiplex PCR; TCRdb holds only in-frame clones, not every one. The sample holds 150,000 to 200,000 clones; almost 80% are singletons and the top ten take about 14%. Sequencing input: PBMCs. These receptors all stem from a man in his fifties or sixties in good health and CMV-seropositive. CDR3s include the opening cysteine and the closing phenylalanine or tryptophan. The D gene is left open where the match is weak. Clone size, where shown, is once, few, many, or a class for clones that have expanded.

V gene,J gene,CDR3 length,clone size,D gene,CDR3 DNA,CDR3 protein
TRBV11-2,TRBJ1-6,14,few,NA,TGTGCCAGCAGCCCGCAGGGGCTGGGTTCACCCCTCCACTTT,CASSPQGLGSPLHF
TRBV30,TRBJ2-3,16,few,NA,TGTGCCTGGAGTGTCTTTGGAGGGGGCGCCACAGATACGCAGTATTTT,CAWSVFGGGATDTQYF
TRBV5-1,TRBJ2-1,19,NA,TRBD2,TGCGCCAGCAGCCCGGGACGGACTAGCGGGGGGTACTCCTACAATGAGCAGTTCTTC,CASSPGRTSGGYSYNEQFF
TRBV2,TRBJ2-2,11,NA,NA,TGTGCCAGCCTAAGTGACGGGGAGCTGTTTTTT,CASLSDGELFF
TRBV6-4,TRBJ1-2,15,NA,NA,TGTGCCAGCAGTGACGGGCGGGGCAGAAACTATGGCTACACCTTC,CASSDGRGRNYGYTF
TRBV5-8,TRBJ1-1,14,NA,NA,TGTGCCAGCAGCCCTCAGTTTCCGAACACTGAAGCTTTCTTT,CASSPQFPNTEAFF
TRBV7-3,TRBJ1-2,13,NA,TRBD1,TGTGCCAGCAGCTTAAGACAGGGGGAAGGCTACACCTTC,CASSLRQGEGYTF
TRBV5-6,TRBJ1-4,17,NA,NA,TGTGCCAGCGGTTTGGGGCCACAGGGTCCAACTAATGAAAAACTGTTTTTT,CASGLGPQGPTNEKLFF
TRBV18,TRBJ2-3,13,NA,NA,TGTGCCAGCTCCGCCGCGGCGTCAGATACGCAGTATTTT,CASSAAASDTQYF
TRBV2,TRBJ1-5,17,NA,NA,TGTGCCAGCAGTGTAGGTAGGGCAGGGTATAGCAATCAGCCCCAGCATTTT,CASSVGRAGYSNQPQHF
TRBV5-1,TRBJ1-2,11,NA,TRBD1,TGCGCCAGCATCGACAGGGGTCACTACACCTTC,CASIDRGHYTF
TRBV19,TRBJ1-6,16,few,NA,TGTGCCAGTAGTATTTCTCCGACAGGTGACAATTCACCCCTCCACTTT,CASSISPTGDNSPLHF
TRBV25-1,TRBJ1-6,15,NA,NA,TGTGCCAGCAGTGAAGCCACAGGGACTAATTCACCCCTCCACTTT,CASSEATGTNSPLHF
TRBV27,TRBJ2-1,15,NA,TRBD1,TGTGCCAGCAGGAAACGGACAGGGGTGCACAATGAGCAGTTCTTC,CASRKRTGVHNEQFF
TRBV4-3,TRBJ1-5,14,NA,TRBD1,TGCGCCAGCTCCTTTAGACAGGGGAATCAGCCCCAGCATTTT,CASSFRQGNQPQHF
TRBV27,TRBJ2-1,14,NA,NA,TGTGCCAGCAGTTTGACGTCCCTAGTTAATGAGCAGTTCTTC,CASSLTSLVNEQFF
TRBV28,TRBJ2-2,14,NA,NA,TGTGCCAGCCGTACTCAAGCGAACACCGGGGAGCTGTTTTTT,CASRTQANTGELFF
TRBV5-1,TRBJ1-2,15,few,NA,TGCGCCAGCAGCTTGGCCGGAGAATCTAACTATGGCTACACCTTC,CASSLAGESNYGYTF
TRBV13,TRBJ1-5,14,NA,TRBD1,TGTGCCAGCAGTCTCGGACAGGGCTATCAGCCCCAGCATTTT,CASSLGQGYQPQHF
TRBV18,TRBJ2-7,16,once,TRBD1,TGTGCCAGCTCACCAATTTCAGGGACAGATTCCTACGAGCAGTACTTC,CASSPISGTDSYEQYF
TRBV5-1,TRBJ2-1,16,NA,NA,TGCGCCAGCAGCTTGGTCCCGGAGAGCTCCTACAATGAGCAGTTCTTC,CASSLVPESSYNEQFF
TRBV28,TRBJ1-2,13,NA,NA,TGTGCCAGCAGTTTTAGCCAGATCTATGGCTACACCTTC,CASSFSQIYGYTF
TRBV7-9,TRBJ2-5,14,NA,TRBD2,TGTGCCAGCAGCTCCGGACTAGCCGGAGAGACCCAGTACTTC,CASSSGLAGETQYF
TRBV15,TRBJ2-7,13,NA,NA,TGTGCCACCAGGAATAGCGCCCGGTACGAGCAGTACTTC,CATRNSARYEQYF